This T cell receptor (beta chain) originates from a study of quantifying T cell responses using KT2 cells. About the study: Reverse transcription used primers in the TCR alpha and beta constant regions. A predetermined fluorescence threshold ended the second PCR, run as a qPCR. Study observations and caveats: KT2 sequences were detected down to about one KT2 cell per 100,000 PBMC.

Known numbers of the T cell clone KT2 were added to PBMC. An oligo carrying a UMI was ligated to the cDNA 3' end. The first PCR ran 3 to 5 cycles with an equimolar RC1.1 and RC1.2 beta primer mix. One entry per CDR3 protein, called by TCRdb with MiXCR from the UMI-ligation and nested PCR reads. The table has some 43,000 distinct CDR3 sequences, over 15% seen once. This clonotype was detected only a few times. Its antigen is not identified. The J segment lost 9 bases and the V segment lost 6 bases, leaving 12 bases of the junction unmatched. The CDR3 runs 14 residues. V is TRBV12-3 or TRBV12-4 and J is TRBJ1-2, with TRBD1 identical over 8 bases. Sequenced: PBMCs spiked with cells of the T cell clone KT2. The sequence came from a human donor. This CDR3 reads CASRPGQVMGSYTF. Written as DNA, the CDR3 is TGTGCCAGCAGGCCGGGACAGGTGATGGGAAGCTACACCTTC.